One and the same sample provided the 7 T cell receptor beta chains below, sequenced in a study of CD8+ T cells in alopecia areata. RNA extraction and reverse transcription yielded cDNA as sequencing template. Sequencing was performed with immunoSEQ multiplex PCR; in TCRdb, only in-frame clones are kept and a portion is missing. Of about 130,000 clones in the sample, under 60% were seen once. The sequences come from CD4+ T cells sorted from blood, collected at week 0. These receptors were collected from a human donor with alopecia areata.

This clone was seen more than once but under ten times. Other DNA sequences from this sample encode an identical CDR3 as well. The chain recombines TRBV29-1 with TRBJ1-2; D perhaps matches TRBD1 (5 bases). This CDR3 has 12 residues. The V end was cut by 2 bases, the J end by 4 bases, with 8 bases between. The germline V gene encodes CDR1 SQVTM and CDR2 ANQGSEA. The CDR3 DNA sequence: TGCAGCGTTGAACAGGGAGGCTATGGCTACACCTTC. Its protein product is CSVEQGGYGYTF.

The chain joins TRBV5-1 to TRBJ2-5; the D call may be TRBD1 or TRBD2 (5 bases each). CDR1 and CDR2 from the germline V gene are SGHRS and YFSETQ. With 0 bases removed from V and 3 bases from J, the gap between germline ends came to 9 bases. This CDR3 contains 14 residues. The CDR3 coding sequence is TGCGCCAGCAGCTTGGAGGGGCGGGAAGAGACCCAGTACTTC. It specifies CASSLEGREETQYF.

The genes are TRBV18 and TRBJ1-4; TRBD1 might be the D (6 bases). This CDR3 region has 15 residues. Germline V CDR1 and CDR2: KGHSH, LQKENI. Between the trimmed V and J ends, which lost 5 bases and 7 bases, there was a span of 17 bases. This CDR3 is CASSTNRVESEKLFF. CDR3 nucleotides: TGTGCCAGCTCAACCAACAGGGTGGAGAGTGAAAAACTGTTTTTT.

The chain combines TRBV18 with TRBJ1-3; TRBD1 matches at 7 bases. The CDR3 has 16 residues. Trimming removed 4 bases from V and 0 bases from J; junction bases left unmatched: 6. Germline lookup yields CDR1 KGHSH and CDR2 LQKENI. CDR3 protein: CASSRTGVSSGNTIYF. CDR3 DNA: TGTGCCAGCTCACGGACAGGAGTCAGCTCTGGAAACACCATATATTTT.

J is TRBJ2-7 and V is TRBV5-6, with D hard to call. Germline V gives CDR1 SGHDT, CDR2 YYEEEE. The CDR3 runs 15 residues. V gave up 4 bases and J gave up 2 bases, with 16 bases separating them. In nucleotides, the CDR3 is TGTGCCAGCAGCCACAGCTCTCAACCAACCTACGAGCAGTACTTC. Translated: CASSHSSQPTYEQYF.

V usage is TRBV6-5 and J usage is TRBJ2-5; 7 nucleotides match TRBD2. CDR3 length: 15 amino acids. Germline V gene data show CDR1 as MNHEY and CDR2 as SVGAGI. V was pared by 6 bases and J by 0 bases, with 7 bases of the junction left unmatched. CDR3 protein: CASRGLVRYQETQYF. CDR3 nucleotide sequence: TGTGCCAGCAGAGGACTAGTTCGGTACCAAGAGACCCAGTACTTC.

This clone occurred a few times. The V and J genes are TRBV25-1 and TRBJ1-1, with D hard to call. The germline V gene encodes CDR1 MGHDK and CDR2 SYGVNS. V was shortened by 2 bases and J by 0 bases, with 4 bases between the two germline ends. CDR3 length: 13 residues. The CDR3 here is CASSERVNTEAFF. The CDR3, as DNA: TGTGCCAGCAGTGAAAGGGTGAACACTGAAGCTTTCTTT. Full variable domain (rest looked up from reference TRBV25-1 and TRBJ1-1): EADIYQTPRYLVIGTGKKITLECSQTMGHDKMYWYQQDPGMELHLIHYSYGVNSTEKGDLSSESTVSRIRTEHFPLTLESARPSHTSQYLCASSERVNTEAFFGQGTRLTVV.